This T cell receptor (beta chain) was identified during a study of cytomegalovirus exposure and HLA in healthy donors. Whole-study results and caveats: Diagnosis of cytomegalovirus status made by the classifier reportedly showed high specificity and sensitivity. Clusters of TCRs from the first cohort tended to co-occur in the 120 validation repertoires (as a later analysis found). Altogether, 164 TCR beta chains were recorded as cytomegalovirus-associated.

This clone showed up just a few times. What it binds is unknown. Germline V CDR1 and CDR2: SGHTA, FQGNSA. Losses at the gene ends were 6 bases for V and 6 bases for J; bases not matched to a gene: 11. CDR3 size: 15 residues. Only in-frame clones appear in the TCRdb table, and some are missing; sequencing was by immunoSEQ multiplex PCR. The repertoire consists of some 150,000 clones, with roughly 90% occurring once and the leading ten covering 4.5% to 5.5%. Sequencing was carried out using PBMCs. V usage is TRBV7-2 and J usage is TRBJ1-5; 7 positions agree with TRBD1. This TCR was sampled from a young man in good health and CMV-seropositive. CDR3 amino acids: CASRPSGTEIQPQHF. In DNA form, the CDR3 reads TGTGCCAGCAGGCCATCCGGGACAGAGATTCAGCCCCAGCATTTT. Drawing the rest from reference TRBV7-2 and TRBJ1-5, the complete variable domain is GAGVSQSPSNKVTEKGKDVELRCDPISGHTALYWYRQSLGQGLEFLIYFQGNSAPDKSGLPSDRFSAERTGGSVSTLTIQRTQQEDSAVYLCASRPSGTEIQPQHFGDGTRLSIL.